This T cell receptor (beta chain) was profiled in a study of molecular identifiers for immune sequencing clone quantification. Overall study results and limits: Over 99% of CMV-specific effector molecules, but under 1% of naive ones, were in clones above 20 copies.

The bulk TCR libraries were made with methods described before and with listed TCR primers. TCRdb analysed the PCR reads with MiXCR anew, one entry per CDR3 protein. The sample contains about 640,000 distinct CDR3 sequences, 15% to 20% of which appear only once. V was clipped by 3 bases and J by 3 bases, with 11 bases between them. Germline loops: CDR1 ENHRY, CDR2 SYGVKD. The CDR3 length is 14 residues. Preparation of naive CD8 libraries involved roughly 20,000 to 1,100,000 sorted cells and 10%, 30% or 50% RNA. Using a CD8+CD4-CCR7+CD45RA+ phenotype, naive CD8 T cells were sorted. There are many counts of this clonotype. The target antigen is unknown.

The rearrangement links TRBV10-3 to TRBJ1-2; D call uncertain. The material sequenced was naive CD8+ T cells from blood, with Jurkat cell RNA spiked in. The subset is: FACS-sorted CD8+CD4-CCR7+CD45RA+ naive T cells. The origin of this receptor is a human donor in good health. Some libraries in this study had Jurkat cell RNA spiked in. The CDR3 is CAISETDLDYGYTF. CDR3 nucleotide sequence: TGTGCCATCAGTGAAACGGATTTGGACTATGGCTACACCTTC.